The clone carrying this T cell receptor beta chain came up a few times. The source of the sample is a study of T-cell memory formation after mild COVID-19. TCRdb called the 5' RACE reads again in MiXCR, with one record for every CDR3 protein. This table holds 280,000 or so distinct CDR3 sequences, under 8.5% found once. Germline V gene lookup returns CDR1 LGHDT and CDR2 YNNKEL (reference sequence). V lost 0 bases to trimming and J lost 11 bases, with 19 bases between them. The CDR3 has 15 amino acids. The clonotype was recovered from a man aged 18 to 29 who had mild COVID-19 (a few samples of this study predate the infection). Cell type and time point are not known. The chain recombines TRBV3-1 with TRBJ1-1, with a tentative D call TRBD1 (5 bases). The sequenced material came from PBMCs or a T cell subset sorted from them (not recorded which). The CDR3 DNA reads TGTGCCAGCAGCCAAGATCGAGTGGAGGGGCTGCGGGCTTTCTTT. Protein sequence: CASSQDRVEGLRAFF.